These T cell receptor beta chains were read from a single sample in a study of blood T cell repertoires in COVID-19. Assay: immunoSEQ multiplex PCR; the TCRdb copy retains only in-frame clones and omits some. The data show 75,000 to 80,000 clones, less than 90% seen once. Sequenced material: peripheral blood. The receptor source for this set is a human donor in a cohort sampled during active COVID-19. Each CDR3 is given with its conserved first and last residue. Fields, in order: V gene, CDR3 protein.

V: TRBV23-1; CDR3: CASSHCTVNSGANVLTF
V: TRBV5-4; CDR3: CASSFQQGPLGGANVLTF
V: TRBV6-5; CDR3: CASSTRDRDLEQYF
V: TRBV7-8; CDR3: CASSLVGQGRETQYF
V: TRBV15; CDR3: CATSRERTSGRYEQYF
V: TRBV3-1/TRBV3-2; CDR3: CASSQGSGLYNSPLHF
V: TRBV19; CDR3: CASSSGGAKLGNQPQHF
V: TRBV24-1; CDR3: CATSDPGGHGEKLFF
V: TRBV28; CDR3: CASSSSGQVANYGYTF
V: TRBV9; CDR3: CASSPRRHSYEQYF
V: TRBV4-1; CDR3: CASSQEVGRLASYNEQFF
V: TRBV2; CDR3: CASSELTENQPQHF
V: TRBV18; CDR3: CASSRGFTEAFF
V: TRBV5-1; CDR3: CASSLVRGLRETQYF
V: TRBV4-2; CDR3: CASSREVGTYEQYF
V: TRBV7-3; CDR3: CASSLGLAPGELFF
V: TRBV2; CDR3: CASSPSSGANVLTF
V: TRBV6-5; CDR3: CASSYSRGFEPQHF
V: TRBV28; CDR3: CASSQTESPLHF
V: TRBV6-5; CDR3: CASSYGDLTFF
V: TRBV3-1/TRBV3-2; CDR3: CASSHGGNGYTF
V: TRBV5-4; CDR3: CASSVTSGILNEQFF
V: TRBV7-9; CDR3: CASSPSLSTGGYEQYF
V: TRBV5-1; CDR3: CASSGTGGEWEKLFF
V: TRBV5-5; CDR3: CASSLAHGNSYEQYF
V: TRBV9; CDR3: CASSVASSGGSQNTQYF
V: TRBV4-2; CDR3: CASSPPTGTGNTIYF
V: TRBV5-4; CDR3: CASSQGSGRTTDTQYF
V: TRBV20-1; CDR3: CSASGLEGRTGRTDTQYF
V: TRBV7-9; CDR3: CASSFGQAATEAFF
V: TRBV5-6; CDR3: CASSLTVRDTEAFF
V: TRBV23-1; CDR3: CASSQSDRVTGELFF
V: TRBV9; CDR3: CASSVGTGSGELFF